These T cell receptor beta chains were read from a single sample in a study of blood T cell repertoires in COVID-19. Sequencing was performed with immunoSEQ multiplex PCR; in TCRdb, only in-frame clones are kept and a portion is missing. The sample lists approximately 70,000 clones, roughly 84% occurring once. Sequencing was performed on peripheral blood. These receptors all come from an elderly man with active or convalescent COVID-19. Each CDR3 is given with its conserved first and last residue. A D gene is named only where the DNA matches it firmly. Only some rows state a clone size, as once, few, many or a class for expanded clones.

TRBV12-5,few,TRBD2,TRBJ2-7,TGTGCTAGTGGGACTAGCGGGAGTAGTACCTACGAGCAGTACTTC,CASGTSGSSTYEQYF
TRBV10-1,NA,TRBD2,TRBJ2-1,TGCGCCAGCAGCAAAACTAGCGGGGGGGAAAGTGAGCAGTTCTTC,CASSKTSGGESEQFF
TRBV6-5,NA,TRBD1,TRBJ1-5,TGTGCCAGCAGCTCCGGGACAGGGTTCAATCAGCCCCAGCATTTT,CASSSGTGFNQPQHF
TRBV11-3,NA,NA,TRBJ2-5,TGTGCCAGCAGCTTTAGAGGACAAGAGACCCAGTACTTC,CASSFRGQETQYF
TRBV10-2,NA,TRBD1,TRBJ1-4,TGCGCCAGCAGTGCCAGGGGGCTTGAAAAACTGTTTTTT,CASSARGLEKLFF
TRBV7-2,NA,NA,TRBJ1-1,TGTGCCAGCAGCTCCCGGACGGGAACTGAAGCTTTCTTT,CASSSRTGTEAFF
TRBV3-1/TRBV3-2,NA,NA,TRBJ2-7,TGTGCCAGCAGCCAAAGGCGGCAGAGCCGAGCCTACGAGCAGTACTTC,CASSQRRQSRAYEQYF
TRBV5-1,few,NA,TRBJ2-3,TGCGCCAGCAGCTTATCAGGTCCTAGCACAGATACGCAGTATTTT,CASSLSGPSTDTQYF
TRBV7-8,NA,TRBD1,TRBJ2-2,TGTGCCAGCAGCTTTAGGGGGCAGGGTGTCCCCGGGGAGCTGTTTTTT,CASSFRGQGVPGELFF
TRBV11-2,few,NA,TRBJ1-1,TGTGCCAGCAGCCCCCAGGGGAGAACTGAAGCTTTCTTT,CASSPQGRTEAFF
TRBV4-1,NA,NA,TRBJ2-5,TGCGCCAGCAGCCAAGATGCCCGGGGATCGGAGACCCAGTACTTC,CASSQDARGSETQYF
TRBV2,NA,TRBD2,TRBJ2-5,TGTGCCAGCAGTGAGACTAGCGGGAGCTCGGGGGAGACCCAGTACTTC,CASSETSGSSGETQYF